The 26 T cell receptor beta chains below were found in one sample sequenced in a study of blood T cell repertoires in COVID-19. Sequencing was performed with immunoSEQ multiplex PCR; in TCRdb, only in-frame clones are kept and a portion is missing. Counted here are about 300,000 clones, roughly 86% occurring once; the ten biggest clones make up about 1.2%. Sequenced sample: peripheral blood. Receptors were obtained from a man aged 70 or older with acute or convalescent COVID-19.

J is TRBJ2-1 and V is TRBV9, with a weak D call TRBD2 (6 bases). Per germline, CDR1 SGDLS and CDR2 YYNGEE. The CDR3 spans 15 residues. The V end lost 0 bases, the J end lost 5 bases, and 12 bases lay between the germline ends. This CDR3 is CASSVGRDGDNEQFF. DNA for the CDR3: TGTGCCAGCAGCGTAGGGCGGGACGGCGACAATGAGCAGTTCTTC.

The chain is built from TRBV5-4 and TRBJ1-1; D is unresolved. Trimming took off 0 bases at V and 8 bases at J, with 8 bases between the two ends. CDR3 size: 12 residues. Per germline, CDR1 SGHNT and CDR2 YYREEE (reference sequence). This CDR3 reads CASSLEHSEAFF. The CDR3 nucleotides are TGTGCCAGCAGCTTGGAACACAGCGAAGCTTTCTTT.

The CDR3 loop reads CASKAGGKDEQYF. CDR3 bases: TGTGCCAGCAAGGCGGGGGGGAAAGACGAGCAGTACTTC. The chain employs TRBV6-6 and TRBJ2-7; 9 bases are shared with TRBD2. Germline V lookup: CDR1 MNHNY, CDR2 SVGAGI (reference sequence). There are 13 residues in the CDR3. With V trimmed by 7 bases and J by 5 bases, 6 bases remained unmatched.

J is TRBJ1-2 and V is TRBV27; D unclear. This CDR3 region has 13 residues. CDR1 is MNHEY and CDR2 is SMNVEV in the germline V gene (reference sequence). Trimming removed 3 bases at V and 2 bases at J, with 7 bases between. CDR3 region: CASSLNGNYGYTF. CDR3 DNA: TGTGCCAGCAGTTTGAACGGGAACTATGGCTACACCTTC.

The CDR3 DNA is TGTGCCAGCAGTTTCAGAGGCTCTGGGGCCAACGTCCTGACTTTC. Translating it yields CASSFRGSGANVLTF. This chain joins TRBV6-5 and TRBJ2-6; D ambiguous. The CDR3 extends over 15 amino acids. CDR1 and CDR2 from the germline V gene are MNHEY and SVGAGI. V was trimmed by 4 bases and J by 0 bases, leaving 7 bases between them.

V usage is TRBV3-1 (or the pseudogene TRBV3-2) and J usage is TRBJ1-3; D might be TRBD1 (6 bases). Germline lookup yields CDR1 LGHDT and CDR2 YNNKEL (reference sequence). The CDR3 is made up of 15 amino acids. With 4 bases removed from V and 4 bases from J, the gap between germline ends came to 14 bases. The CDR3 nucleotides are TGTGCCAGCAGCCTGGGGGGGCTTGGCGGAAACACCATATATTTT. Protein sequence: CASSLGGLGGNTIYF.

CDR3 amino acids: CASSQVGQSSLYGYTF. CDR3 in DNA: TGTGCCAGCAGCCAAGTGGGACAGTCGAGCCTATATGGCTACACCTTC. The chain carries TRBV3-1 (or the pseudogene TRBV3-2) and TRBJ1-2, with 7 bases matching TRBD1. The CDR3 is 16 amino acids. The V segment lost 1 base and the J segment 5 bases; nucleotides outside the gene matches: 10. The germline V gene encodes CDR1 LGHDT and CDR2 YNNKEL (reference sequence).

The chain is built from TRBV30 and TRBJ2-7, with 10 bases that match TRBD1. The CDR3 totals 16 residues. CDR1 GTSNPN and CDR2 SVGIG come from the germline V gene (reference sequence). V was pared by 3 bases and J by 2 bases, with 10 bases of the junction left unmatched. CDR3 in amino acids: CAWRPSAGTGAYEQYF. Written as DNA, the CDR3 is TGTGCCTGGAGACCTAGCGCCGGGACAGGGGCCTACGAGCAGTACTTC.

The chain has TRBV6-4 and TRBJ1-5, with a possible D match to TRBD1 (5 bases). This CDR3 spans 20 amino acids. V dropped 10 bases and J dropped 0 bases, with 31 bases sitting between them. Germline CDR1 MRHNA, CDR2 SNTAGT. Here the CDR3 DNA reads TGTGCCAACACAACCCAGCAGGGTGTCCTTGTACCATATAGCAATCAGCCCCAGCATTTT. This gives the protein CANTTQQGVLVPYSNQPQHF.

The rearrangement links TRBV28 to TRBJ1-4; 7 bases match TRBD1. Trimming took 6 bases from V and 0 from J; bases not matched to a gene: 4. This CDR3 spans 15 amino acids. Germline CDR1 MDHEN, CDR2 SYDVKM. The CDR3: CASRNRGATNEKLFF. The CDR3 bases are TGTGCCAGCAGGAACAGGGGAGCAACTAATGAAAAACTGTTTTTT. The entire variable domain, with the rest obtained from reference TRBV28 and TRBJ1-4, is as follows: DVKVTQSSRYLVKRTGEKVFLECVQDMDHENMFWYRQDPGLGLRLIYFSYDVKMKEKGDIPEGYSVSREKKERFSLILESASTNQTSMYLCASRNRGATNEKLFFGSGTQLSVL.

DNA of the CDR3: TGTGCCAGCAACGACAGGGGACACACTGAAGCTTTCTTT. Translation gives CASNDRGHTEAFF. This chain connects TRBV7-9 to TRBJ1-1, with 8 bases identical to TRBD1. J lost 3 bases, V lost 7 bases, and 4 bases had no gene match. There are 13 residues in the CDR3. The germline gives CDR1 SEHNR, CDR2 FQNEAQ (reference sequence).

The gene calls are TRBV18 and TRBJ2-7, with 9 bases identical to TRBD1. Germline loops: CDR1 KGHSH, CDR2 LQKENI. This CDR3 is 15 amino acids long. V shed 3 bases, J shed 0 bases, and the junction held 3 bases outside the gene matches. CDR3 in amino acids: CASSPQDRGSYEQYF. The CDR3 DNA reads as TGTGCCAGCTCACCGCAGGACAGGGGCTCCTACGAGCAGTACTTC. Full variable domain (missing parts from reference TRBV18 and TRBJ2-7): NAGVMQNPRHLVRRRGQEARLRCSPMKGHSHVYWYRQLPEEGLKFMVYLQKENIIDESGMPKERFSAEFPKEGPSILRIQQVVRGDSAAYFCASSPQDRGSYEQYFGPGTRLTVT.

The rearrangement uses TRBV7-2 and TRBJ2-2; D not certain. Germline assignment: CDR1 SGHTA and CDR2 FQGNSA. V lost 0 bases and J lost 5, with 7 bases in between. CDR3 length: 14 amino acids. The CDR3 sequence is CASSLAMRTGELFF. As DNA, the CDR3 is TGTGCCAGCAGCTTAGCGATGAGGACCGGGGAGCTGTTTTTT.

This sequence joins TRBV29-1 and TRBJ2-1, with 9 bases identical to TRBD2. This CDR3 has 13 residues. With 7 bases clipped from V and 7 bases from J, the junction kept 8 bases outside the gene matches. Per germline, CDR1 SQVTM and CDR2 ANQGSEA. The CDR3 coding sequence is TGCAGCGCTCGAGTAGCGGGAGTGAATGAGCAGTTCTTC. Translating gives CSARVAGVNEQFF.

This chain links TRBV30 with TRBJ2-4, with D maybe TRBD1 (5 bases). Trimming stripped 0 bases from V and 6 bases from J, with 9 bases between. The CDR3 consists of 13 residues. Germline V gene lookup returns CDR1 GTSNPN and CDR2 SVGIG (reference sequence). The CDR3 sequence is CAWSVNQGNIQYF. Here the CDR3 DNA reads TGTGCCTGGAGTGTAAATCAGGGAAACATTCAGTACTTC.

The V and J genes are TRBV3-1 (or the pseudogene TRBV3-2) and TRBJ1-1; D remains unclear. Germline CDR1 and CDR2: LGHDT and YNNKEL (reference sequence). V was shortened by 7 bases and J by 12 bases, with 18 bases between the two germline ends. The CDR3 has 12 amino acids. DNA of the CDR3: TGTGCCAGCACCCTCCGGGATACAATAACTTTCTTT. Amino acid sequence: CASTLRDTITFF.

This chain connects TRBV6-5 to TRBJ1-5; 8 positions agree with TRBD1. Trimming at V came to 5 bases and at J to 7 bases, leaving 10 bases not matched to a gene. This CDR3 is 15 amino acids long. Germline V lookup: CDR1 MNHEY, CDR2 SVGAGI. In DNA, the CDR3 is TGTGCCAGCAGTCCTGACAGGGGATTTTGGCAGCCCCAGCATTTT. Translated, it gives CASSPDRGFWQPQHF.

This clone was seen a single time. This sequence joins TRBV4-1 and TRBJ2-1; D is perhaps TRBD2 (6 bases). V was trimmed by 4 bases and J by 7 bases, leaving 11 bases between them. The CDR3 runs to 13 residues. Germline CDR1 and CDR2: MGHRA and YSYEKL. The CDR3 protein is CASSRTNGNEQFF. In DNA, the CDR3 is TGCGCCAGCAGCCGGACTAACGGTAATGAGCAGTTCTTC.

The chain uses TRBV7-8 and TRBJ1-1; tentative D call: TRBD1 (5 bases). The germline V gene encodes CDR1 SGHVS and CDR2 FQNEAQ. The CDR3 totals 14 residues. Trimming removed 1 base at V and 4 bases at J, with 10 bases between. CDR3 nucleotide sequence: TGTGCCAGCAGCTTAGGCCCGGGGGGCACTGAAGCTTTCTTT. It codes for CASSLGPGGTEAFF.

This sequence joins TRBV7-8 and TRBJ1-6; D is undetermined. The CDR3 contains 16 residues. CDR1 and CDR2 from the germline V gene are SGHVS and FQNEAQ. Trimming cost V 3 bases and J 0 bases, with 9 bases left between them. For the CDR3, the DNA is TGTGCCAGCAGCTTGAGATTCGTCTCCTATAATTCACCCCTCCACTTT. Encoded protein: CASSLRFVSYNSPLHF.

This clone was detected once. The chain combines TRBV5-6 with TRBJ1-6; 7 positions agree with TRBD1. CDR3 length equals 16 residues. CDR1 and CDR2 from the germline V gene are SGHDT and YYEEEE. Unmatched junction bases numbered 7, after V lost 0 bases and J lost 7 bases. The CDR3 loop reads CASSLDGTGVNSPLHF. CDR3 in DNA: TGTGCCAGCAGCTTGGACGGAACAGGGGTAAATTCACCCCTCCACTTT.

The CDR3 DNA reads TGTGCCAGCGAAGACTCCTCCTACGAGCAGTACTTC. This sequence encodes CASEDSSYEQYF. The chain combines TRBV28 with TRBJ2-7; D is ambiguous. Germline V gives CDR1 MDHEN, CDR2 SYDVKM. V was cut by 8 bases and J by 0 bases, with 8 bases left in between. The CDR3 is made up of 12 amino acids. Variable domain in full (rest from reference TRBV28 and TRBJ2-7): DVKVTQSSRYLVKRTGEKVFLECVQDMDHENMFWYRQDPGLGLRLIYFSYDVKMKEKGDIPEGYSVSREKKERFSLILESASTNQTSMYLCASEDSSYEQYFGPGTRLTVT.

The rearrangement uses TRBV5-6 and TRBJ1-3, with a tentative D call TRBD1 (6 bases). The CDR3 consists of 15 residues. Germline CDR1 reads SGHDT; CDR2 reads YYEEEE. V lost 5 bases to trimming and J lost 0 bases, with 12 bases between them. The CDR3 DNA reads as TGTGCCAGCAGGGGACCACAGGGCTCTGGAAACACCATATATTTT. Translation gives CASRGPQGSGNTIYF.

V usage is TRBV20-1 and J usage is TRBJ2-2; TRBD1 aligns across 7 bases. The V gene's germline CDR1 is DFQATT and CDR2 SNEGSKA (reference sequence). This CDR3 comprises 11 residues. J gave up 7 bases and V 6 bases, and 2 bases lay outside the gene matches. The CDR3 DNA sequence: TGCAGTGCCGGACAGGACGGGGAGCTGTTTTTT. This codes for CSAGQDGELFF.

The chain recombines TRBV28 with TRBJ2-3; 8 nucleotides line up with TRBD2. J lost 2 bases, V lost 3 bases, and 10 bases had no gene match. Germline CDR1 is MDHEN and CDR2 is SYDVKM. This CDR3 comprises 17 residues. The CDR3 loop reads CASSLGWTSTYTDTQYF. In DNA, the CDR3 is TGTGCCAGCAGTTTGGGTTGGACTAGCACTTACACAGATACGCAGTATTTT.

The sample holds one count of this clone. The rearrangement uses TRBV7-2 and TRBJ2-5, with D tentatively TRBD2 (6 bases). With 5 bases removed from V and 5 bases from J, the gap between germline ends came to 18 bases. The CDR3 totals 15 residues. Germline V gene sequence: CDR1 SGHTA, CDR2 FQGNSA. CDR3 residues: CASSPEGQGEETQYF. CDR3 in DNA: TGTGCCAGCAGCCCGGAGGGGCAGGGCGAGGAGACCCAGTACTTC.